Following are 29 T cell receptor beta chains from one sample sequenced in a study of cytomegalovirus exposure and HLA in healthy donors (dated by TCRdb to 2016 to 2017). Library preparation employed the immunoSEQ multiplex PCR assay. For the multiplex PCR, a mixture combining 60 forward primers for TCR Vbeta segments and 13 reverse primers for TCR Jbeta segments was used. TCRdb carries this immuneACCESS record with in-frame sequences only. Its versions omit some clonotypes, under half of them owing to an unresolved V gene in the studies checked, with the rest unexplained. The sample table contains 200,000 to 250,000 clones; only one count was recorded for roughly three quarters of them. Of the sample, around 1.7% is held by the ten largest clones. Material: PBMCs. The receptors come from a man aged 45 to 65 in good health and CMV-seronegative.

The gene calls are TRBV5-1 and TRBJ2-2; no reliable D call. Trimming cost V 0 bases and J 4 bases, with 10 bases left between them. CDR1 is SGHRS, CDR2 YFSETQ, per germline. The length of the CDR3 is 15 residues. CDR3 DNA: TGCGCCAGCAGCTTGGTTTCGTACGGCACCGGGGAGCTGTTTTTT. It encodes CASSLVSYGTGELFF.

The CDR3 region is CATSRGESSGADTQYF. The CDR3 DNA is TGTGCCACCAGCAGAGGGGAGTCTAGCGGGGCGGATACGCAGTATTTT. The gene calls are TRBV15 and TRBJ2-3; 9 nucleotides align to TRBD2. In germline, CDR1 is LNHNV, CDR2 YYDKDF (reference sequence). There are 16 residues in the CDR3. Trimming removed 1 base from V and 6 bases from J; junction bases left unmatched: 8.

This chain connects TRBV7-6 to TRBJ2-7; D is perhaps TRBD1 (6 bases). The CDR3 spans 12 residues. V was shortened by 5 bases and J by 7 bases, with 12 bases between the two germline ends. Germline CDR1 SGHVS, CDR2 FNYEAQ. The CDR3 region has the DNA TGTGCCAGCAGCCAACCCGGGACAGAGCAGTACTTC. Its translation: CASSQPGTEQYF.

The V and J genes are TRBV19 and TRBJ1-4; 7 bases are shared with TRBD1. Per the germline V gene, CDR1 is LNHDA and CDR2 is SQIVND (reference sequence). The CDR3 has 11 amino acids. This CDR3 is CGTGLNEKLFF. The CDR3 nucleotides are TGTGGGACAGGTCTTAATGAAAAACTGTTTTTT.

The V gene is TRBV5-1, the J gene TRBJ2-7; TRBD2 agrees at 13 bases. This CDR3 spans 15 amino acids. Germline CDR1 reads SGHRS; CDR2 reads YFSETQ. Trimming took 4 bases from V and 2 from J; bases not matched to a gene: 3. CDR3 coding DNA: TGCGCCAGCAGCATGGGGACTAGCGGGGCCTACGAGCAGTACTTC. It specifies CASSMGTSGAYEQYF.

V is TRBV11-2 and J is TRBJ2-1, with 10 nucleotides matching TRBD2. The germline gives CDR1 SGHAT, CDR2 FQNNGV. The CDR3 runs 17 residues. Germline trimming cut 5 bases from V and 0 bases from J; bases unmatched to any gene: 7. This CDR3 reads CASSTGLAPSSYNEQFF. The CDR3 bases are TGTGCCAGCAGCACGGGACTAGCGCCCAGCTCCTACAATGAGCAGTTCTTC.

J is TRBJ1-6 and V is TRBV11-2; D remains unclear. Trimming pared 1 base from V and 7 bases from J, leaving 5 bases between. The CDR3 totals 13 residues. CDR1 is SGHAT, CDR2 FQNNGV, per germline. CDR3 DNA sequence: TGTGCCAGCAGCTTAGCCCCGAATTCACCCCTCCACTTT. Its protein is CASSLAPNSPLHF.

As to this clone: The junction shows a germline mismatch at one end, possibly a read error. The V and J genes are TRBV7-9 and TRBJ1-5; 8 nucleotides align to TRBD1. Germline values: CDR1 SEHNR, CDR2 FQNEAQ (reference sequence). The CDR3 is made up of 16 amino acids. Here the CDR3 reads CSSSLVGQGGNQPQHF. The CDR3 coding sequence is TGTTCCAGCAGCTTAGTTGGACAGGGAGGGAATCAGCCCCAGCATTTT.

This sequence joins TRBV11-3 and TRBJ2-7; D gene unclear. Trimming cost V 4 bases and J 3 bases, with 10 bases left between them. Per the germline V gene, CDR1 is SGHNT and CDR2 is YENEEA. This CDR3 spans 13 amino acids. The CDR3 DNA follows: TGTGCCAGCAGCTCGACAAACGACTACGAGCAGTACTTC. Its protein product is CASSSTNDYEQYF.

This chain uses TRBV19 with TRBJ2-1; 10 nucleotides agree with TRBD1. Germline CDR1 is LNHDA and CDR2 is SQIVND (reference sequence). The V segment lost 6 bases and the J segment 10 bases; nucleotides outside the gene matches: 9. This CDR3 has 14 residues. The CDR3, as DNA: TGTGCCAGTAGCCCGGGACAGGGGCTGGGAGAGCAGTTCTTC. Its protein product is CASSPGQGLGEQFF. Looking up the rest from reference TRBV19 and TRBJ2-1 gives the full variable domain: DGGITQSPKYLFRKEGQNVTLSCEQNLNHDAMYWYRQDPGQGLRLIYYSQIVNDFQKGDIAEGYSVSREKKESFPLTVTSAQKNPTAFYLCASSPGQGLGEQFFGPGTRLTVL.

The chain couples TRBV30 to TRBJ1-1, with 7 bases lining up with TRBD1. V trimming: 4 bases; J trimming: 5 bases; junction bases outside the gene matches: 7. CDR1 and CDR2 from the germline V gene are GTSNPN and SVGIG (reference sequence). This CDR3 is built from 13 residues. CDR3 coding DNA: TGTGCCTGGAAGGAGGGGGCTGGGACTGAAGCTTTCTTT. This translates into CAWKEGAGTEAFF.

The V call is TRBV7-9, the J call TRBJ2-7; the D gene is possibly TRBD1 (6 bases). V was shortened by 3 bases and J by 5 bases, with 17 bases between the two germline ends. The length of the CDR3 is 15 residues. Germline values: CDR1 SEHNR, CDR2 FQNEAQ (reference sequence). Here the CDR3 reads CASSFHQGLIHEQYF. DNA of the CDR3: TGTGCCAGCAGCTTCCACCAGGGGTTAATACACGAGCAGTACTTC.

This sequence joins TRBV28 and TRBJ2-7; D perhaps matches TRBD1 (6 bases). This CDR3 is built from 16 residues. From germline, CDR1 is MDHEN and CDR2 SYDVKM. V shed 4 bases and J shed 2 bases, with 18 bases lying between them. The CDR3 sequence is CASSSPADRRTYEQYF. In nucleotides, the CDR3 is TGTGCCAGCAGTTCCCCCGCCGACAGGCGGACCTACGAGCAGTACTTC. The full variable domain, completed using reference TRBV28 and TRBJ2-7, is DVKVTQSSRYLVKRTGEKVFLECVQDMDHENMFWYRQDPGLGLRLIYFSYDVKMKEKGDIPEGYSVSREKKERFSLILESASTNQTSMYLCASSSPADRRTYEQYFGPGTRLTVT.

The chain links TRBV4-1 to TRBJ2-5; TRBD1 agrees at 9 bases. The better agreement between TRBJ2-7 and the DNA end casts doubt on the J call. The CDR3 runs 17 residues. Germline-derived CDR1 and CDR2 are MGHRA and YSYEKL. The CDR3 coding sequence is TGCGCCAGCAGCCAAGCAATAGCACAGGGGGCTGTCTACGAGCAGTACTTC. This gives the protein CASSQAIAQGAVYEQYF.

In its sample, this clone was seen a few times. The V call is TRBV5-1, the J call TRBJ2-3; 9 nucleotides line up with TRBD1. The germline V gene encodes CDR1 SGHRS and CDR2 YFSETQ. J gave up 5 bases and V 5 bases, and 6 bases lay outside the gene matches. The CDR3 runs 14 residues. The CDR3 sequence is CASSRDREGDTQYF. The CDR3 DNA sequence: TGCGCCAGCAGTCGGGACAGGGAGGGAGATACGCAGTATTTT.

The chain employs TRBV15 and TRBJ2-7; D remains ambiguous. The CDR3 has 12 amino acids. Per germline, CDR1 LNHNV and CDR2 YYDKDF (reference sequence). V lost 0 bases to trimming and J lost 4 bases, with 4 bases between them. CDR3 coding DNA: TGTGCCACCAGCAGAGACAGTTACGAGCAGTACTTC. It codes for CATSRDSYEQYF.

The rearrangement joins TRBV4-1 to TRBJ2-7; 10 bases match TRBD2. The CDR3 runs to 17 residues. Germline V gene data show CDR1 as MGHRA and CDR2 as YSYEKL. Trimming cost V 2 bases and J 1 base; bases outside gene matches: 8. CDR3 residues: CASSQHIAGGESYEQYF. CDR3 nucleotide sequence: TGCGCCAGCAGCCAACACATAGCGGGAGGCGAATCCTACGAGCAGTACTTC.

V is TRBV30 and J is TRBJ2-7; 11 bases align to TRBD2. CDR3 size: 17 residues. The V gene end was trimmed by 3 bases and the J gene end by 4 bases; junction bases not matched to a gene: 14. Germline CDR1 GTSNPN, CDR2 SVGIG (reference sequence). The CDR3 spells CAWRSTSGSGTMYEQYF. CDR3 nucleotide sequence: TGTGCCTGGAGGTCAACTAGCGGGAGTGGAACTATGTACGAGCAGTACTTC.

This chain uses TRBV5-6 with TRBJ2-1; no firm D call. The CDR3 totals 15 residues. Trimming left V 2 bases short and J 9 bases short, with 18 bases between. Germline V lookup: CDR1 SGHDT, CDR2 YYEEEE. CDR3 sequence reads: CASSFRSTTEGEQFF. DNA for the CDR3: TGTGCCAGCAGCTTCAGGTCGACCACGGAAGGTGAGCAGTTCTTC.

Comments on this clone: Other DNA sequences from this sample encode an identical CDR3 as well. The chain uses TRBV28 and TRBJ1-4; a weak D match, TRBD1 (5 bases). V shed 8 bases and J shed 4 bases, with 8 bases lying between them. CDR3 length: 12 amino acids. CDR1 and CDR2 from the germline V gene are MDHEN and SYDVKM. The CDR3 is CASRQGNEKLFF. The DNA of the CDR3 is TGTGCCAGCCGGCAGGGTAATGAAAAACTGTTTTTT.

The chain combines TRBV29-1 with TRBJ1-2, with D unclear. V shed 1 base and J shed 11 bases, with 20 bases lying between them. The CDR3 covers 14 residues. Germline V CDR1 and CDR2: SQVTM, ANQGSEA. The CDR3 loop reads CSVEGGGFDLRYTF. In nucleotides, the CDR3 is TGCAGCGTTGAAGGGGGAGGTTTCGACTTGCGGTACACCTTC.

There are a few counts of this clone. The chain employs TRBV2 and TRBJ2-7, with TRBD1 matching 8 bases. The CDR3 sequence is 14 residues long. J was trimmed by 6 bases and V by 3 bases; bases with no gene match: 7. Germline V gene sequence: CDR1 SNHLY, CDR2 FYNNEI. The CDR3 spells CASSDRAGGAEQYF. CDR3 nucleotide sequence: TGTGCCAGCAGTGACCGGGCAGGGGGCGCCGAGCAGTACTTC.

The chain has TRBV7-3 and TRBJ2-3; D possibly corresponds to TRBD1 (6 bases). Germline-derived CDR1 and CDR2 are SGHTA and FQGTGA. The CDR3 covers 14 residues. Trimming removed 2 bases at V and 7 bases at J, with 13 bases between. CDR3 sequence: CASSLSAGAYTQYF. CDR3 nucleotide sequence: TGTGCCAGCAGCTTATCGGCAGGGGCATATACGCAGTATTTT. Full variable domain (missing parts from reference TRBV7-3 and TRBJ2-3): GAGVSQTPSNKVTEKGKYVELRCDPISGHTALYWYRQSLGQGPEFLIYFQGTGAADDSGLPNDRFFAVRPEGSVSTLKIQRTERGDSAVYLCASSLSAGAYTQYFGPGTRLTVL.

The CDR3 nucleotides read TGTGCCAGCAGCTTTGGTGGGACTAGCGTCAATGAGCAGTTCTTC. It yields the protein CASSFGGTSVNEQFF. The chain employs TRBV7-3 and TRBJ2-1, with 10 bases aligning to TRBD2. CDR3 length: 15 residues. V lost 3 bases, J lost 6 bases, and 5 bases stayed unmatched. Germline V gene sequence: CDR1 SGHTA, CDR2 FQGTGA. Filled out from reference TRBV7-3 and TRBJ2-1, the complete variable domain reads GAGVSQTPSNKVTEKGKYVELRCDPISGHTALYWYRQSLGQGPEFLIYFQGTGAADDSGLPNDRFFAVRPEGSVSTLKIQRTERGDSAVYLCASSFGGTSVNEQFFGPGTRLTVL.

The chain recombines TRBV20-1 with TRBJ1-1, with D tentatively TRBD1 (6 bases). V was pared by 8 bases and J by 1 base, with 8 bases between. The CDR3 runs 11 residues. Per the germline V gene, CDR1 is DFQATT and CDR2 is SNEGSKA (reference sequence). The DNA for the CDR3 is TGCAGTCTACAGGGGAACACTGAAGCTTTCTTT. It specifies CSLQGNTEAFF.

This rearrangement joins TRBV6-5 to TRBJ1-5, with 9 bases that match TRBD1. The germline CDR1 and CDR2 sequences are MNHEY and SVGAGI. V was pared by 4 bases and J by 9 bases, with 7 bases of the junction left unmatched. This CDR3 spans 14 amino acids. The CDR3 protein is CASSSRWGQGPQHF. In DNA form, the CDR3 reads TGTGCCAGCAGTTCCCGTTGGGGACAGGGGCCCCAGCATTTT.

V is TRBV9 and J is TRBJ2-2; D remains unclear. The V gene's germline CDR1 is SGDLS and CDR2 YYNGEE. Trimming took 0 bases from V and 10 from J, leaving 13 bases between them. The CDR3 loop spans 14 amino acids. This CDR3 is CASSVAVLRPELFF. Written as DNA, the CDR3 is TGTGCCAGCAGCGTAGCGGTCCTGAGGCCGGAGCTGTTTTTT.

The chain is built from TRBV28 and TRBJ1-1; 9 nucleotides match TRBD1. V was pared by 3 bases and J by 6 bases, with 5 bases of the junction left unmatched. The germline CDR1 and CDR2 sequences are MDHEN and SYDVKM. The CDR3 is made up of 14 amino acids. The CDR3 DNA reads TGTGCCAGCAGTTTGACAGGGGGTCGATCTGAAGCTTTCTTT. The encoded protein is CASSLTGGRSEAFF.

The chain employs TRBV5-4 and TRBJ2-2; maybe TRBD2 (7 bases). With 3 bases removed from V and 4 bases from J, the gap between germline ends came to 16 bases. Germline CDR1 reads SGHNT; CDR2 reads YYREEE (reference sequence). This CDR3 is built from 16 residues. For the CDR3, the DNA is TGTGCCAGCAGCTCGGGACACCCGGGGGGCACCGGGGAGCTGTTTTTT. Translating gives CASSSGHPGGTGELFF.